The 2 T cell receptor beta chains given below trace back to one sample, sequenced in a study of blood T cell repertoires in COVID-19. Method: immunoSEQ multiplex PCR; TCRdb's copy keeps in-frame clones and lacks some. The data show under 300,000 clones, with roughly 89% seen just once and 4% to 5% held by the top ten. The sample comprised peripheral blood. Receptors originate from a woman between 35 and 50 years old who had recovered from COVID-19.

The chain is built from TRBV10-3 and TRBJ1-2; no clear D. V was trimmed by 0 bases and J by 8 bases, leaving 4 bases between them. CDR1 ENHRY and CDR2 SYGVKD come from the germline V gene. The CDR3 runs to 11 residues. The CDR3 nucleotides are TGTGCCATCAGTGAGTCGAGGGGCTACACCTTC. Its protein product is CAISESRGYTF.

This chain connects TRBV5-5 to TRBJ2-1, with 7 bases lining up with TRBD1. The CDR3 consists of 15 residues. V shed 1 base, J shed 0 bases, and the junction held 1 base outside the gene matches. Germline V gene data show CDR1 as SGHKS and CDR2 as YYEKEE (reference sequence). The chain's CDR3 is CASSLWDSSYNEQFF. Written as DNA, the CDR3 is TGTGCCAGCAGCTTGTGGGACAGCTCCTACAATGAGCAGTTCTTC.